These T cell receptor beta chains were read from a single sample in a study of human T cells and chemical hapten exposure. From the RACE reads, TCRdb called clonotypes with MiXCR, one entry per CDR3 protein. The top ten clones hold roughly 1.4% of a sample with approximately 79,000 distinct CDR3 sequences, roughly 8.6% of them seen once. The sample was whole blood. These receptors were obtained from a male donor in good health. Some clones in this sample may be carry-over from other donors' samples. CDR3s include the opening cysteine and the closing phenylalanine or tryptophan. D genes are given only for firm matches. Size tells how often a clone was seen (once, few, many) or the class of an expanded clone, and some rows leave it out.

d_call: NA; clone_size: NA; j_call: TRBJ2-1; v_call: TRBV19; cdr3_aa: CASSETVGDTSYNEQFF; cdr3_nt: TGTGCCAGTAGTGAGACAGTGGGGGATACCTCCTACAATGAGCAGTTCTTC
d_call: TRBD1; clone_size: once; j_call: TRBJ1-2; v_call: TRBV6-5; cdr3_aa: CASRPDPTGNYGYTF; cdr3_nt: TGTGCCAGCAGACCAGACCCGACAGGGAACTATGGCTACACCTTC
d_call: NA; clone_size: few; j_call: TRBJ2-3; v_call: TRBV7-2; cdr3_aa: CASSHRGTDTQYF; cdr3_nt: TGTGCCAGCAGCCATAGGGGCACAGATACGCAGTATTTT
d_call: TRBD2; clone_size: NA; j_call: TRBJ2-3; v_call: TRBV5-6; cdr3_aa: CASSWGTSERDTQYF; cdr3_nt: TGTGCCAGCAGCTGGGGGACTAGCGAGCGAGATACGCAGTATTTT
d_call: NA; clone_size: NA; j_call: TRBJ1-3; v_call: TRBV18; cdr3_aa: CASSPRTLTGNTIYF; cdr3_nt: TGTGCCAGCTCACCACGGACGTTGACTGGAAACACCATATATTTT
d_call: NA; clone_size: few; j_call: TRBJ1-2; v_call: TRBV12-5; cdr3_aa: CASGLVGNYGYTF; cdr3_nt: TGTGCTAGTGGTTTGGTAGGGAACTATGGCTACACCTTC
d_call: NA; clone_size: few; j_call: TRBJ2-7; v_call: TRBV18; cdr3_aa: CASSPPTLYEQYF; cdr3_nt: TGTGCCAGCTCACCACCGACGTTATACGAGCAGTACTTC
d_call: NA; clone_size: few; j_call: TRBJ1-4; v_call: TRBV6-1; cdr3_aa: CASSERRELGEKLFF; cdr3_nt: TGTGCCAGCAGTGAACGGCGGGAACTGGGAGAAAAACTGTTTTTT
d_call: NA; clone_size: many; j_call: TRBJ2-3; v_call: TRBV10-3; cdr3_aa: CAISESWTAVLGTDTQYF; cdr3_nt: TGTGCCATCAGTGAGTCTTGGACAGCCGTCTTGGGCACAGATACGCAGTATTTT
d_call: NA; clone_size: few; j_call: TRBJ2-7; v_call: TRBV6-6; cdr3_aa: CASSYEGGEQYF; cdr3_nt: TGTGCCAGCAGTTATGAGGGGGGCGAGCAGTACTTC
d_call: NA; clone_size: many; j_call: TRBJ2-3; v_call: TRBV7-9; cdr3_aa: CASAAVTDTQYF; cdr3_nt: TGTGCCAGCGCGGCAGTCACAGATACGCAGTATTTT
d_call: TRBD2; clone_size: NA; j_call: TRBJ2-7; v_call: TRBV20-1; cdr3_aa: CSATLAGNEQYF; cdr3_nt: TGCAGTGCTACACTAGCGGGGAACGAGCAGTACTTC
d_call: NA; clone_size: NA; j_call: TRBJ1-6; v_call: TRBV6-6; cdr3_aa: CASRSSLEGGDSPLHF; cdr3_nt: TGTGCCAGCAGATCCTCCCTGGAGGGTGGAGATTCACCCCTCCACTTT
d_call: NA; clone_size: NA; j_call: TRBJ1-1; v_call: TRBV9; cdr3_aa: CASSKTGGGNTEAFF; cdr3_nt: TGTGCCAGCAGCAAGACGGGCGGCGGAAACACTGAAGCTTTCTTT
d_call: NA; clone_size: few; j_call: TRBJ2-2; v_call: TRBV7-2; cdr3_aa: CASSLVWQTGELFF; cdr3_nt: TGTGCCAGCAGCTTAGTATGGCAAACCGGGGAGCTGTTTTTT
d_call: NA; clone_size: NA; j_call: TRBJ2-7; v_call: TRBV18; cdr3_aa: CASSKDKGPFEQYF; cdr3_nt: TGTGCCAGCTCAAAGGACAAGGGACCTTTCGAGCAGTACTTC
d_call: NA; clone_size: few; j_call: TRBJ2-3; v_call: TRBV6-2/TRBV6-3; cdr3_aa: CASSLGGWELADTQYF; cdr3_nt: TGTGCCAGCAGCCTGGGCGGCTGGGAGTTGGCAGATACGCAGTATTTT
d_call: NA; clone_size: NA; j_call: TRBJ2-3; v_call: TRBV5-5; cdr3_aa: CASSLGLVSTDTQYF; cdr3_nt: TGTGCCAGCAGCTTGGGGCTAGTGAGCACAGATACGCAGTATTTT
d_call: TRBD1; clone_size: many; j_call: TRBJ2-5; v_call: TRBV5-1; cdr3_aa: CASSLGTGEETQYF; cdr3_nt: TGCGCCAGCAGCTTGGGAACAGGGGAAGAGACCCAGTACTTC
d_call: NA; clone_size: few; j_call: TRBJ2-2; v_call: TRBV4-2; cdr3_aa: CASSQGETGTGELFF; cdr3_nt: TGTGCCAGCAGCCAAGGGGAGACGGGCACCGGGGAGCTGTTTTTT
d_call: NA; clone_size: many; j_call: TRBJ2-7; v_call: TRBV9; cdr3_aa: CASSVGSEQYF; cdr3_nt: TGTGCCAGCAGCGTAGGTAGCGAGCAGTACTTC
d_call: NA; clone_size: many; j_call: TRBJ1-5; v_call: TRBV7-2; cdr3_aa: CASSLVSWVGNQPQHF; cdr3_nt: TGTGCCAGCAGCTTAGTGTCCTGGGTAGGCAATCAGCCCCAGCATTTT
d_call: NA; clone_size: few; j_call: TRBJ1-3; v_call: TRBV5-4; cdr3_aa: CASSGWGSGNTIYF; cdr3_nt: TGTGCCAGCAGCGGATGGGGGTCTGGAAACACCATATATTTT
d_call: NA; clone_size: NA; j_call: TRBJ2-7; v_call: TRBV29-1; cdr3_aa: CSVVAGPDEQYF; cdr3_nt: TGCAGCGTTGTGGCGGGGCCAGACGAGCAGTACTTC
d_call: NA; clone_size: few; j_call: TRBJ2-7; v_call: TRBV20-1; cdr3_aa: CSARDHDYEQYF; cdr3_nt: TGCAGTGCTAGAGATCACGACTACGAGCAGTACTTC
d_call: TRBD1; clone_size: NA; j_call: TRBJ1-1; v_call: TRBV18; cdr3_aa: CASSTQGGTEAFF; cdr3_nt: TGTGCCAGCTCAACCCAGGGGGGAACTGAAGCTTTCTTT
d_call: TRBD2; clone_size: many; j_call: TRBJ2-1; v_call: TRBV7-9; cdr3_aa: CASSQTGTSNEQFF; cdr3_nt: TGTGCCAGCAGCCAAACCGGGACTAGCAATGAGCAGTTCTTC
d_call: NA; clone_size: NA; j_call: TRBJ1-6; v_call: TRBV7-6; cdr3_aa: CASSVEVNSPLHF; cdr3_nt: TGTGCCAGCAGCGTTGAGGTTAATTCACCCCTCCACTTT
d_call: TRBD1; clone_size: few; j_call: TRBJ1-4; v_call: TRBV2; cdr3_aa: CASSDRGTRNEKLFF; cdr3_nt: TGTGCCAGCAGTGACAGGGGGACCCGGAATGAAAAACTGTTTTTT
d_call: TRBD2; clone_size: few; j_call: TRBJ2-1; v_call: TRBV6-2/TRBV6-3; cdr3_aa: CASSYSTSGGAGSYNEQFF; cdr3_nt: TGTGCCAGCAGTTACTCGACTAGCGGGGGGGCCGGCTCCTACAATGAGCAGTTCTTC
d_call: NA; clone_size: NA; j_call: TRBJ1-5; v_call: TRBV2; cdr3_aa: CASSKDTVNQPQHF; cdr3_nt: TGTGCCAGCAGTAAGGACACCGTCAATCAGCCCCAGCATTTT
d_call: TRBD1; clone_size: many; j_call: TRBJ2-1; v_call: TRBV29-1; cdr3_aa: CSVDSQGVFNEQFF; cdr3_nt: TGCAGCGTTGACTCACAGGGGGTGTTCAATGAGCAGTTCTTC
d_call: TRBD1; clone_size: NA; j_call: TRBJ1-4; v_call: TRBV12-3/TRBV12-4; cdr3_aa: CASSFGDRGANEKLFF; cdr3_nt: TGTGCCAGCAGTTTCGGAGACAGGGGTGCTAATGAAAAACTGTTTTTT
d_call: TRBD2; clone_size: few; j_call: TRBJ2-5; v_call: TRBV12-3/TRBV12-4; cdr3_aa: CASSSSGGPYQETQYF; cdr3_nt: TGTGCCAGCAGCAGTAGCGGGGGGCCGTACCAAGAGACCCAGTACTTC
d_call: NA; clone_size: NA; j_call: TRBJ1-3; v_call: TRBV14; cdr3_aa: CASSPLDGGNTIYF; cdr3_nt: TGTGCCAGCAGCCCGCTGGATGGGGGAAACACCATATATTTT
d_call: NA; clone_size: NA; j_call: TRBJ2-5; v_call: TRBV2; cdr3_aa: CASSDNDLGSETQYF; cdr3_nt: TGTGCCAGCAGTGATAACGACTTAGGGTCAGAGACCCAGTACTTC
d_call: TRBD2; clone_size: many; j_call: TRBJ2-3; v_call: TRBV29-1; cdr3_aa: CSVLSGGAMDTQYF; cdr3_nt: TGCAGCGTTTTGAGCGGGGGGGCCATGGATACGCAGTATTTT
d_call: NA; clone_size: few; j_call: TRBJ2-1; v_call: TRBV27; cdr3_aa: CASSLSRGASEQFF; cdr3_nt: TGTGCCAGCAGTTTATCGAGGGGGGCCTCTGAGCAGTTCTTC
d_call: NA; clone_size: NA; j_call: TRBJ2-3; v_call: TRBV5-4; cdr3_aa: CASSLAGGDADTQYF; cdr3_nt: TGTGCCAGCAGCTTGGCCGGGGGAGATGCAGATACGCAGTATTTT
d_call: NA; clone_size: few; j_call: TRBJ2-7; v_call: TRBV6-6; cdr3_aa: CASSQLGNYEQYF; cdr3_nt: TGTGCCAGCAGCCAACTGGGAAACTACGAGCAGTACTTC
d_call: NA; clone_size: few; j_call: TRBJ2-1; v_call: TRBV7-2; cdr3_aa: CASSLYRINEQFF; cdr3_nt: TGTGCCAGCAGCTTATACAGGATCAATGAGCAGTTCTTC
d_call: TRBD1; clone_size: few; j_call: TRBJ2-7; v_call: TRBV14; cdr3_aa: CASSPRGQGMYEQYF; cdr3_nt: TGTGCCAGCAGCCCCCGTGGACAGGGGATGTACGAGCAGTACTTC
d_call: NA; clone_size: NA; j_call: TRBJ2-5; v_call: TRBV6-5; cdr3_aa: CASSYGQDQETQYF; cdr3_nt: TGTGCCAGCAGTTACGGACAAGACCAAGAGACCCAGTACTTC
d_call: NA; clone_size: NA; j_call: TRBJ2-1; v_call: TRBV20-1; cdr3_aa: CSASSPRFF; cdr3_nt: TGCAGTGCTTCTAGTCCCAGGTTCTTC
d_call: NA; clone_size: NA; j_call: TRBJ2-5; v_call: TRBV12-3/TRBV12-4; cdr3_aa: CASRPEGNQETQYF; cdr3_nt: TGTGCCAGCAGGCCCGAGGGGAACCAAGAGACCCAGTACTTC
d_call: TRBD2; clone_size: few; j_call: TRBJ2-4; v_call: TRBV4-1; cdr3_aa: CASSQDSGRAKNIQYF; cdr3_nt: TGCGCCAGCAGCCAAGATAGCGGGAGGGCCAAAAACATTCAGTACTTC
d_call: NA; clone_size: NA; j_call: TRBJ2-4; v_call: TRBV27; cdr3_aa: CASSPMDGNAKNIQYF; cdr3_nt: TGTGCCAGCAGTCCGATGGACGGAAACGCCAAAAACATTCAGTACTTC
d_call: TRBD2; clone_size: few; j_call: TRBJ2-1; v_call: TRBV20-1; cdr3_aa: CSAILVPGTSSYNEQFF; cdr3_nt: TGCAGTGCTATCCTGGTTCCAGGGACTAGCTCCTACAATGAGCAGTTCTTC
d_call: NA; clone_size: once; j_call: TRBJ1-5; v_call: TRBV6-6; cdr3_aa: CASSVQGGNQPQHF; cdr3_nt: TGTGCCAGCAGTGTGCAGGGTGGCAATCAGCCCCAGCATTTT
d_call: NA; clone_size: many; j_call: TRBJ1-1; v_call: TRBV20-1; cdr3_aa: CSARDRVEGLNTEAFF; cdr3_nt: TGCAGTGCTAGAGATCGGGTCGAGGGGTTGAACACTGAAGCTTTCTTT
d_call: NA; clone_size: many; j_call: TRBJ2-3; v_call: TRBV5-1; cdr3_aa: CASSRTASTDTQYF; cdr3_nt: TGCGCCAGCAGCCGGACGGCTAGCACAGATACGCAGTATTTT
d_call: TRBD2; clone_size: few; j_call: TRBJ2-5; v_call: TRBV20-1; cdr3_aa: CSARGGGGQETQYF; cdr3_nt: TGCAGTGCTAGAGGCGGGGGAGGACAAGAGACCCAGTACTTC
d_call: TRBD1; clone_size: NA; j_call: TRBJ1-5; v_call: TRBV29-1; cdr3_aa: CSGSTGEPNQPQHF; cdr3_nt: TGCAGCGGCTCCACAGGGGAACCCAATCAGCCCCAGCATTTT